This TCR beta chain emerged from a study of chemoradiotherapy in HPV16-positive cancers. Findings of the study overall: During treatment, candidate HPV-specific clones and E7-related motifs expanded in tumor.

Of note for this clone: Antigen specificity is unknown.

Measured with immunoSEQ multiplex PCR; TCRdb has only the in-frame clones, and not every one. The sample shows fewer than 30,000 clones, approximately 94% of them seen only once. Collection of the sample occurred from a patient who underwent chemoradiotherapy. The TCR comes from a human donor with HPV-associated anogenital cancer.

The CDR3 nucleotides are TGTGCCAGTAGTATAGGTCAGGGGGCGGTTACTGAAGCTTTCTTT. Translation gives CASSIGQGAVTEAFF. This rearrangement joins TRBV19 to TRBJ1-1; 8 positions match TRBD1. CDR3 size: 15 residues. Germline V CDR1 and CDR2: LNHDA, SQIVND (reference sequence). J gave up 5 bases and V 1 base, and 6 bases lay outside the gene matches.